This entry concerns a single T cell receptor (beta chain). Antigen specificity is unknown. The sample originates from a study of T-cell memory formation after mild COVID-19. Overall study findings and caveats: Day 15 to 85 contracting clones showed balanced CD4/CD8; later expanders leaned CD4+. For contracting clones, CD4+ ones sat mainly in CM and EM, CD8+ in EMRA. A subset of responding clones appeared in pre-infection memory, suggesting cross-reactive memory joined.

V lost 5 bases and J lost 4, with 18 bases in between. The germline V gene encodes CDR1 SEHNR and CDR2 FQNEAQ (reference sequence). The CDR3 has 16 residues. TCRdb processed the 5' RACE reads anew with MiXCR; each CDR3 protein has one entry. The sample records a few hundred thousand distinct CDR3 sequences, around a fifth being singletons. Input material: PBMCs or a T cell subset sorted from them (not recorded which). The chain recombines TRBV7-9 with TRBJ2-1; D ambiguous. The origin of this receptor is a man younger than 35 who had mild COVID-19 (a few samples of this study predate the infection). Cell type and time point are not known. CDR3: CASSIRKGIPYNEQFF. As DNA, the CDR3 is TGTGCCAGCAGCATCAGGAAAGGTATCCCTTACAATGAGCAGTTCTTC.